This TCR beta chain was documented in a study of identifying expanded T cells in peripheral blood. This clone was recorded a few times. What it recognizes is unknown. Sequencing was performed with immunoSEQ multiplex PCR; in TCRdb, only in-frame clones are kept and a portion is missing. The top ten clones hold about 3.9% of a sample with approximately 90,000 clones, around nine tenths of them seen once. Study observations and caveats: Technical replicates showed about 1.1 changed clones; approximately 2 weeks around 15; four weeks 19. Variance in clone template counts between two-week samples significantly increased with total template count across all healthy donors.

The CDR3 spans 14 residues. Germline loops: CDR1 SNHLY, CDR2 FYNNEI. Trimming took 4 bases from V and 10 from J, leaving 14 bases between them. During the collection period, no donor immune events like infections were recorded. This chain uses TRBV2 with TRBJ1-6, with a weak D call TRBD1 (5 bases). The receptor's source is a person between 18 and 75 years old in good health. The sample consisted of blood. CDR3 DNA sequence: TGTGCCAGCAGTGTTGAGGGGAGTTGGTCACCCCTCCACTTT. Encoded protein: CASSVEGSWSPLHF.